This is a list of T cell receptor beta chains from one sample in a study of T cell repertoires in cytomegalovirus infection. Each CDR3 protein gets one entry after TCRdb re-called the reads with MiXCR. Counted here are around 140,000 distinct CDR3 sequences, 25% to 35% occurring once; the ten biggest clones make up around 50%. No antigen is known for these receptors. Source: CD8+ T cells from cultured PBMCs, taken from culture after CMV antigen stimulation. The receptor set was obtained from a human donor in good health (CMV status not recorded). Some clones in this sample may be carry-over from other donors' samples. CDR3s include the opening cysteine and the closing phenylalanine or tryptophan. The D gene is left open where the match is weak. Only part of the rows carry a size: once, few, many, or a class if the clone is expanded.

- | TRBJ2-5 | - | TRBV10-3 | CAISESGAKETQYF | TGTGCCATCAGTGAGTCAGGAGCTAAAGAGACCCAGTACTTC
- | TRBJ2-3 | - | TRBV7-2 | CASSSPDRADTQYF | TGTGCCAGCAGCTCACCCGACCGAGCAGATACGCAGTATTTT
- | TRBJ2-3 | TRBD2 | TRBV7-9 | CATPQIGTRLAVGSGRTDTQYF | TGTGCCACCCCTCAAATAGGGACCAGACTAGCGGTGGGGTCCGGACGAACAGATACGCAGTATTTT
- | TRBJ2-2 | TRBD2 | TRBV27 | CASMTGGVTGELFF | TGTGCCAGCATGACGGGGGGGGTGACCGGGGAGCTGTTTTTT
- | TRBJ1-1 | - | TRBV6-7 | CASPRKGQGVDTEAFF | TGTGCCAGCCCTAGGAAGGGCCAAGGGGTGGACACTGAAGCTTTCTTT
few | TRBJ2-3 | - | TRBV12-3/TRBV12-4 | CASSGGPTTDTQYF | TGTGCCAGCAGCGGGGGGCCTACCACAGATACGCAGTATTTT
few | TRBJ2-3 | - | TRBV28 | CASSFSGTDTQYF | TGTGCCAGCAGTTTTAGTGGAACAGATACGCAGTATTTT
many | TRBJ2-7 | TRBD1 | TRBV7-8 | CASSLWGQGRDEQYF | TGTGCCAGCAGCTTATGGGGACAGGGTCGCGACGAGCAGTACTTC
- | TRBJ2-1 | - | TRBV7-9 | CASSGRNQDREGLGSYNEQFF | TGTGCCAGCAGCGGCAGAAACCAGGACAGGGAGGGGCTGGGGAGCTACAATGAGCAGTTCTTC
- | TRBJ2-2 | - | TRBV6-8 | CASTRTTGELFF | TGTGCCAGCACGAGGACCACCGGGGAGCTGTTTTTT
many | TRBJ1-1 | - | TRBV6-5 | CASSYSNGPINTEAFF | TGTGCCAGCAGTTACTCGAACGGTCCGATAAACACTGAAGCTTTCTTT
few | TRBJ2-7 | TRBD1 | TRBV11-2 | CASSFGTASYEQYF | TGTGCCAGCAGCTTCGGGACAGCCTCCTACGAGCAGTACTTC
- | TRBJ2-7 | TRBD1 | TRBV12-3/TRBV12-4 | CASTIGTALYEQYF | TGTGCCAGCACCATCGGGACAGCACTCTACGAGCAGTACTTC
- | TRBJ2-7 | TRBD2 | TRBV4-3 | CASSQEGLAGGYYEQYF | TGCGCCAGCAGCCAAGAAGGGCTAGCGGGGGGGTACTACGAGCAGTACTTC
few | TRBJ2-3 | - | TRBV7-2 | CASSLGGTSTDTQYF | TGTGCCAGCAGCTTAGGGGGGACTAGCACAGATACGCAGTATTTT
- | TRBJ2-1 | TRBD2 | TRBV23-1 | CASSPIRTSGGGVYNEQFF | TGCGCCAGCAGTCCTATACGGACTAGCGGGGGGGGGGTTTACAATGAGCAGTTCTTC
few | TRBJ2-3 | - | TRBV10-3 | CAISVGATDTQYF | TGTGCCATCAGTGTCGGGGCTACAGATACGCAGTATTTT
- | TRBJ1-1 | - | TRBV28 | CASSSMTPADTEAFF | TGTGCCAGCAGTTCAATGACCCCCGCGGACACTGAAGCTTTCTTT
- | TRBJ1-1 | TRBD1 | TRBV6-2/TRBV6-3 | CASSYSTGPGTEAFF | TGTGCCAGCAGTTACTCGACAGGGCCGGGTACTGAAGCTTTCTTT
- | TRBJ2-1 | TRBD2 | TRBV19 | CASSISTSGGKYNEQFF | TGTGCCAGTAGTATATCGACTAGCGGGGGGAAATACAATGAGCAGTTCTTC
once | TRBJ2-1 | TRBD2 | TRBV19 | CASSPGLGLGADNEQFF | TGTGCCAGTAGTCCCGGCCTCGGACTAGGGGCGGACAATGAGCAGTTCTTC
few | TRBJ1-5 | - | TRBV12-3/TRBV12-4 | CASSPAIVQPQHF | TGTGCCAGCAGTCCAGCTATCGTCCAGCCCCAGCATTTT
- | TRBJ2-1 | - | TRBV5-5 | CASSPESGKLYNAQFF | TGTGCCAGCAGCCCCGAATCGGGAAAACTTTACAATGCGCAGTTCTTC
- | TRBJ2-2 | - | TRBV29-1 | CSAPGGNTGELFF | TGCAGCGCCCCCGGCGGGAACACCGGGGAGCTGTTTTTT
few | TRBJ1-4 | - | TRBV7-9 | CASSSTRRANEKLFF | TGTGCCAGCAGTTCAACCCGGCGGGCTAATGAAAAACTGTTTTTT
- | TRBJ1-2 | - | TRBV6-1 | CASSELGILAGYTF | TGTGCCAGCAGTGAACTCGGCATCCTAGCGGGCTACACCTTC
many | TRBJ2-1 | - | TRBV28 | CASSFQGDSYNEQFF | TGTGCCAGCAGTTTTCAGGGAGATTCCTACAATGAGCAGTTCTTC
- | TRBJ2-1 | TRBD1 | TRBV12-3/TRBV12-4 | CASSFLGQGNEQFF | TGTGCCAGCAGTTTCTTGGGACAGGGAAATGAGCAGTTCTTC
many | TRBJ2-1 | - | TRBV7-2 | CASSLGLRGSYNEQFF | TGTGCCAGCAGCTTAGGTCTCAGGGGCTCCTACAATGAGCAGTTCTTC
- | TRBJ2-1 | - | TRBV27 | CASSFHEGRWDNEQFF | TGTGCCAGCAGTTTTCATGAGGGGCGCTGGGACAATGAGCAGTTCTTC
- | TRBJ2-5 | - | TRBV2 | CASSEGVMGIQETQYF | TGTGCCAGCAGTGAAGGGGTTATGGGGATCCAAGAGACCCAGTACTTC
many | TRBJ1-5 | - | TRBV7-6 | CASSLALGGVGQPQHF | TGTGCCAGCAGCTTAGCGCTTGGCGGGGTAGGGCAGCCTCAGCATTTT
few | TRBJ1-1 | - | TRBV2 | CASSEGHRAFF | TGTGCCAGCAGTGAGGGTCATCGAGCTTTCTTT